Below, 19 T cell receptor beta chains from the same sample are listed, as sequenced in a study of regulatory T cells in long-lasting Graves disease. CDR3-region Arm-PCR and iRepertoire HTBI primers produced the TCR beta libraries. TCRdb analysed the multiplex PCR reads with MiXCR anew, one entry per CDR3 protein. The sample shows under 450,000 distinct CDR3 sequences, approximately 12% of them seen only once. The time point: newly diagnosed GD, antithyroid drugs for less than 3 months. With RNA extracted from PBMCs as input, the TCR library was made. This sample also appeared in a second study, on T cells in Graves' hyperthyroidism and ophthalmopathy.

The source material was peripheral blood mononuclear cells (PBMCs), sampled at new diagnosis, from a patient treated with antithyroid drugs. These receptors came from a woman aged 18-30 years with Graves disease.

This clonotype was detected many times. This sequence joins TRBV7-9 and TRBJ1-2; no clear D. The CDR3 consists of 13 residues. V was cut by 2 bases and J by 7 bases, with 11 bases left in between. CDR1 SEHNR and CDR2 FQNEAQ come from the germline V gene (reference sequence). CDR3 DNA sequence: TGTGCCAGCAGCTTACGAAGGGAATCTGGCTACACCTTC. Protein: CASSLRRESGYTF.

This clonotype was counted only a few times. The CDR3 DNA reads TGTGCCAGCAGTTTTGGGGGGTCGGCGACCTATGGCTACACCTTC. Its translation: CASSFGGSATYGYTF. J is TRBJ1-2 and V is TRBV28; the D gene is possibly TRBD1 (5 bases). Per the germline V gene, CDR1 is MDHEN and CDR2 is SYDVKM. V lost 3 bases and J 4 bases, leaving 15 bases between the germline ends. The CDR3 is 15 residues long.

The chain carries TRBV12-3 or TRBV12-4 and TRBJ1-1; a possible D gene is TRBD1 (6 bases). The length of the CDR3 is 14 residues. V dropped 5 bases and J dropped 10 bases, with 20 bases sitting between them. This CDR3 is CASSRRKGGRGAFF. The DNA for the CDR3 is TGTGCCAGCAGTCGCCGTAAGGGGGGGCGAGGAGCTTTCTTT.

In its sample, this clonotype was seen many times. The rearrangement links TRBV6-2 or TRBV6-3 to TRBJ1-1; D not resolved. V lost 7 bases and J 3 bases, leaving 21 bases between the germline ends. The CDR3 is made up of 16 amino acids. The V gene's germline CDR1 is MNHEY and CDR2 SVGEGT. CDR3 sequence reads: CASTEVRVRSDTEAFF. The CDR3 coding sequence is TGTGCCAGCACCGAGGTGAGGGTTCGGAGTGACACTGAAGCTTTCTTT.

This clonotype was counted ten times or more. This chain joins TRBV7-6 and TRBJ2-3; D remains ambiguous. The CDR3 extends over 12 amino acids. V was shortened by 5 bases and J by 6 bases, with 9 bases between the two germline ends. CDR1 is SGHVS, CDR2 FNYEAQ, per germline. The CDR3: CASSPYGDTQYF. The CDR3, as DNA: TGTGCCAGCAGCCCTTACGGGGATACGCAGTATTTT.

The CDR3 sequence: CASSSLGIQGSGYTF. Written as DNA, the CDR3 is TGTGCCAGCAGCTCCCTCGGTATACAGGGAAGTGGCTACACCTTC. V gene TRBV7-3 combines with J gene TRBJ1-2; the D gene is possibly TRBD1 (6 bases). The germline CDR1 and CDR2 sequences are SGHTA and FQGTGA. V was trimmed by 4 bases and J by 7 bases, leaving 19 bases between them. CDR3 length: 15 residues.

This clonotype was detected a few times. This chain links TRBV12-3 or TRBV12-4 with TRBJ1-5; no definite D call. The V end lost 6 bases, the J end lost 5 bases, and 20 bases lay between the germline ends. This CDR3 is built from 16 residues. The CDR3 nucleotides are TGTGCCAGCAGCCTCCAACTGTGGGGATACGATCAGCCCCAGCATTTT. Its translation is CASSLQLWGYDQPQHF.

The table lists this clonotype with many counts. This sequence joins TRBV7-3 and TRBJ2-3, with 8 positions matching TRBD1. Germline V gene lookup returns CDR1 SGHTA and CDR2 FQGTGA. Unmatched junction bases numbered 8, after V lost 3 bases and J lost 0 bases. This CDR3 contains 17 residues. The CDR3 DNA reads as TGTGCCAGCAGCTTTTCCGCCAGGACAGGGAGCACAGATACGCAGTATTTT. This codes for CASSFSARTGSTDTQYF.

In this sample, this clonotype turned up many times. The chain carries TRBV30 and TRBJ1-4; D unresolved. The germline gives CDR1 GTSNPN, CDR2 SVGIG (reference sequence). The CDR3 consists of 15 residues. The V and J ends lost 0 bases and 4 bases respectively, with 12 bases between them. CDR3 nucleotides: TGTGCCTGGAGTGTACTGGGAGCGAGTAATGAAAAACTGTTTTTT. This encodes CAWSVLGASNEKLFF.

This clonotype was counted ten times or more. This chain joins TRBV7-8 and TRBJ2-1; 8 bases match TRBD2. Germline trimming cut 3 bases from V and 0 bases from J; bases unmatched to any gene: 7. CDR3 size: 17 residues. The germline V gene encodes CDR1 SGHVS and CDR2 FQNEAQ. CDR3 nucleotide sequence: TGTGCCAGCAGCTTTTATGCCAGCGGGAGCTCCTACAATGAGCAGTTCTTC. It encodes CASSFYASGSSYNEQFF.

The chain recombines TRBV4-2 with TRBJ2-3; the match to TRBD2 covers 12 bases. The trim removed 4 bases at V and 0 bases at J, leaving 2 bases unmatched. CDR1 is LGHNA and CDR2 is YNFKEQ in the germline V gene. The CDR3 is 16 amino acids. CDR3 sequence reads: CASSRLAGASTDTQYF. CDR3 in DNA: TGTGCCAGCAGCCGACTAGCGGGGGCCAGCACAGATACGCAGTATTTT.

The chain combines TRBV6-5 with TRBJ1-1; 8 positions agree with TRBD1. The CDR3 spans 17 residues. Germline assignment: CDR1 MNHEY and CDR2 SVGAGI. With 3 bases clipped from V and 5 bases from J, the junction kept 14 bases outside the gene matches. CDR3 nucleotides: TGTGCCAGCAGTTATTCCCCGGGACAGGCAAAGGGGACTGAAGCTTTCTTT. This encodes CASSYSPGQAKGTEAFF.

This clonotype was seen repeatedly, ten times or more. The gene calls are TRBV20-1 and TRBJ2-5; TRBD2 matches at 11 bases. The germline gives CDR1 DFQATT, CDR2 SNEGSKA (reference sequence). V lost 5 bases to trimming and J lost 5 bases; unmatched junction nucleotides: 13. CDR3 size: 16 residues. The CDR3, as DNA: TGCAGTGCTGACCCGCTAGCGGGAGGAGAGGGGGAGACCCAGTACTTC. Its translation is CSADPLAGGEGETQYF.

This clonotype was detected many times. The chain employs TRBV10-3 and TRBJ1-1, with 9 bases lining up with TRBD1. CDR3 length: 13 residues. Unmatched junction bases numbered 4, after V lost 10 bases and J lost 1 base. The germline V gene has CDR1 ENHRY and CDR2 SYGVKD. The DNA of the CDR3 is TGTGCCACCCGACAGGGGGGGAACACTGAAGCTTTCTTT. Residues: CATRQGGNTEAFF.

This sequence joins TRBV6-2 or TRBV6-3 and TRBJ2-3; D possibly matches TRBD1 or TRBD2 (5 bases each). The CDR3 is made up of 15 amino acids. The germline V gene encodes CDR1 MNHEY and CDR2 SVGEGT. The ends were cut back, 6 bases at V and 4 bases at J, with 17 bases in the middle. CDR3 sequence reads: CASRHGTLRPDTQYF. The CDR3 region has the DNA TGTGCCAGCAGACACGGGACCCTTAGGCCAGATACGCAGTATTTT.

There are many counts of this clonotype. The V call is TRBV7-3, the J call TRBJ2-7, with D tentatively TRBD1 (6 bases). Germline CDR1 and CDR2: SGHTA and FQGTGA. V lost 5 bases and J 2 bases, leaving 16 bases between the germline ends. This CDR3 has 15 residues. The CDR3: CASSLRAGDTYEQYF. The CDR3, as DNA: TGTGCCAGCAGCCTAAGGGCAGGGGATACCTACGAGCAGTACTTC. The complete variable domain, with remaining parts taken from reference TRBV7-3 and TRBJ2-7, reads GAGVSQTPSNKVTEKGKYVELRCDPISGHTALYWYRQSLGQGPEFLIYFQGTGAADDSGLPNDRFFAVRPEGSVSTLKIQRTERGDSAVYLCASSLRAGDTYEQYFGPGTRLTVT.

This clonotype was found once. As DNA, the CDR3 is TGTGCCAGCTCACCCACCGGACAGGAGCTCAATCAGCCCCAGCATTTT. Protein: CASSPTGQELNQPQHF. The chain combines TRBV18 with TRBJ1-5; 7 positions match TRBD1. CDR3 size: 16 residues. Germline CDR1 reads KGHSH; CDR2 reads LQKENI. The J segment lost 3 bases and the V segment lost 3 bases, leaving 8 bases of the junction unmatched.

J is TRBJ2-2 and V is TRBV3-1; 12 positions agree with TRBD2. Trimming at V came to 0 bases and at J to 6 bases, leaving 14 bases not matched to a gene. The CDR3 extends over 20 amino acids. The germline V gene encodes CDR1 LGHDT and CDR2 YNNKEL (reference sequence). CDR3 DNA sequence: TGTGCCAGCAGCCAAGAGAGTTATAGGACTAGCGGGATCTTATCCGGGGAGCTGTTTTTT. Translation: CASSQESYRTSGILSGELFF.

This chain joins TRBV7-2 and TRBJ1-1, with TRBD1 as a possible D gene (5 bases). V gave up 0 bases and J gave up 1 base, with 9 bases separating them. Germline CDR1 SGHTA, CDR2 FQGNSA. This CDR3 region has 15 residues. This CDR3 is CASSLAFTGNTEAFF. CDR3 nucleotides: TGTGCCAGCAGCTTAGCCTTTACAGGGAACACTGAAGCTTTCTTT.